The next 24 T cell receptor beta chains were all read from a single sample in a study of T cell responses to AZD1222 COVID-19 vaccine. Data came from immunoSEQ multiplex PCR; TCRdb stores just in-frame clones and leaves some out. The table shows about 64,000 clones, with around 90% occurring only once. The sample here was peripheral blood, taken 28 days after the second dose of the MenACWY control vaccine. The receptor source for this set is an adult who received the MenACWY meningococcal vaccine as a control.

In its sample, this clone was seen once. The chain couples TRBV7-9 to TRBJ2-7; 8 bases map to TRBD2. V lost 1 base and J lost 1; bases outside the gene matches: 3. From germline, CDR1 is SEHNR and CDR2 FQNEAQ (reference sequence). The length of the CDR3 is 15 residues. CDR3 residues: CASSLGAGASYEQYF. The CDR3, as DNA: TGTGCCAGCAGCTTAGGAGCGGGGGCGTCCTACGAGCAGTACTTC.

This chain connects TRBV7-9 to TRBJ2-1, with D possibly TRBD1 on 6 matching bases. The CDR3 extends over 14 amino acids. The V gene lost 5 bases and the J gene lost 5 bases, with 13 bases spanning the gap. Germline values: CDR1 SEHNR, CDR2 FQNEAQ (reference sequence). The CDR3 DNA is TGTGCCAGCAGCCCGGACAGCCAAAACAATGAGCAGTTCTTC. Protein sequence: CASSPDSQNNEQFF.

In its sample, this clone was seen once. The V gene is TRBV19, the J gene TRBJ2-7, with unresolved D. The CDR3 consists of 14 residues. CDR1 and CDR2 from the germline V gene are LNHDA and SQIVND (reference sequence). V was clipped by 3 bases and J by 2 bases, with 11 bases between them. The CDR3 here is CASSISDSAYEQYF. CDR3 sequence (DNA): TGTGCCAGTAGTATTTCCGACTCGGCCTACGAGCAGTACTTC.

The V and J genes are TRBV25-1 and TRBJ1-1; D is unresolved. Trimming left V 1 base short and J 4 bases short, with 10 bases between. The CDR3 spans 14 residues. Germline CDR1 reads MGHDK; CDR2 reads SYGVNS. CDR3 sequence: CASSELSELTEAFF. The CDR3 region has the DNA TGTGCCAGCAGTGAATTGTCAGAACTCACTGAAGCTTTCTTT.

V is TRBV19 and J is TRBJ1-3; D may be TRBD1 (5 bases). V was shortened by 10 bases and J by 0 bases, with 22 bases between the two germline ends. CDR1 is LNHDA, CDR2 SQIVND, per germline (reference sequence). CDR3 length equals 17 residues. This CDR3 is CATTGVRSSGSGNTIYF. In nucleotides, the CDR3 is TGTGCCACGACGGGGGTTCGCTCCAGCGGCTCTGGAAACACCATATATTTT.

V and J are TRBV3-1 (or the pseudogene TRBV3-2) and TRBJ2-1; the D is unclear. The CDR3 extends over 14 amino acids. Deletions cut 5 bases from V and 6 bases from J, with 14 bases between. Germline V CDR1 and CDR2: LGHDT, YNNKEL (reference sequence). In DNA, the CDR3 is TGTGCCAGCAGCGTGGCCTGGGCCCTCAATGAGCAGTTCTTC. The encoded protein is CASSVAWALNEQFF.

Notes on this clone: Mismatch with germline at one junction end may stem from a read error. V and J are TRBV7-2 and TRBJ2-1, with D perhaps matching TRBD2 (6 bases). This CDR3 has 15 amino acids. In germline, CDR1 is SGHTA, CDR2 FQGNSA. The CDR3 sequence: CASSSWAGPQGAKVF. The CDR3 DNA follows: TGTGCCAGCAGCTCTTGGGCGGGACCTCAGGGTGCAAAGGTCTTC. The full variable domain, completed using reference TRBV7-2 and TRBJ2-1, is GAGVSQSPSNKVTEKGKDVELRCDPISGHTALYWYRQSLGQGLEFLIYFQGNSAPDKSGLPSDRFSAERTGGSVSTLTIQRTQQEDSAVYLCASSSWAGPQGAKVFGPGTRLTVL.

V and J are TRBV4-3 and TRBJ2-1; D might be TRBD2 (6 bases). This CDR3 has 16 amino acids. V was cut by 1 base and J by 0 bases, with 10 bases left in between. Germline CDR1 reads LGHNA; CDR2 reads YSLEER. The CDR3: CASSQVRSGSYNEQFF. The CDR3 DNA sequence: TGCGCCAGCAGCCAAGTTCGTAGCGGCTCCTACAATGAGCAGTTCTTC.

This clone was picked up a small number of times. The V and J genes are TRBV19 and TRBJ2-1; no firm D call. With 6 bases removed from V and 7 bases from J, the gap between germline ends came to 22 bases. The germline V gene encodes CDR1 LNHDA and CDR2 SQIVND (reference sequence). This CDR3 contains 16 residues. The DNA of the CDR3 is TGTGCCAGTAGGAGGTCTGCGGACCAGCCTAGGAATGAGCAGTTCTTC. Its translation: CASRRSADQPRNEQFF.

The chain has TRBV5-4 and TRBJ1-1; D not resolved. Germline assignment: CDR1 SGHNT and CDR2 YYREEE (reference sequence). The CDR3 consists of 14 residues. Trimming took 0 bases from V and 5 from J, leaving 11 bases between them. CDR3: CASSLVTGGTEAFF. Here the CDR3 DNA reads TGTGCCAGCAGCTTGGTTACGGGAGGTACTGAAGCTTTCTTT. The full variable domain, its missing parts supplied by reference TRBV5-4 and TRBJ1-1, is ETGVTQSPTHLIKTRGQQVTLRCSSQSGHNTVSWYQQALGQGPQFIFQYYREEENGRGNFPPRFSGLQFPNYSSELNVNALELDDSALYLCASSLVTGGTEAFFGQGTRLTVV.

The V gene is TRBV5-8, the J gene TRBJ1-5, with D possibly being TRBD1 (6 bases). This CDR3 contains 14 residues. The ends were cut back, 0 bases at V and 6 bases at J, with 10 bases in the middle. Germline V lookup: CDR1 SGHTS, CDR2 YDEGEE. CDR3 protein: CASSLEGGSQPQHF. The CDR3 DNA is TGTGCCAGCAGCTTGGAGGGGGGCAGTCAGCCCCAGCATTTT.

This chain joins TRBV4-3 and TRBJ2-5; no clear D gene. Between the trimmed V and J ends, which lost 0 bases and 5 bases, there was a span of 13 bases. The CDR3 is made up of 15 amino acids. Germline assignment: CDR1 LGHNA and CDR2 YSLEER. Here the CDR3 DNA reads TGCGCCAGCAGCCAAGACGCCATGGGGTTTGAGACCCAGTACTTC. It is translated as CASSQDAMGFETQYF.

V usage is TRBV6-6 and J usage is TRBJ2-3, with D uncertain. Per the germline V gene, CDR1 is MNHNY and CDR2 is SVGAGI (reference sequence). The V end lost 0 bases, the J end lost 8 bases, and 15 bases lay between the germline ends. The CDR3 covers 15 residues. CDR3 coding DNA: TGTGCCAGCAGTTACTCAGACCCTGTAAAGGGTACGCAGTATTTT. Encoded protein: CASSYSDPVKGTQYF.

On this clone itself: The junction departs from the called germline gene at one end, perhaps through a read error. The chain carries TRBV6-1 and TRBJ1-1, with D possibly matching TRBD1 (5 bases). CDR3 length: 14 amino acids. The V gene's germline CDR1 is MNHNS and CDR2 SASEGT. As DNA, the CDR3 is TGTGCCAGCAGCGAAGCAGGGTTGAGCACTGAAGCTTTCTTT. Its protein is CASSEAGLSTEAFF.

This sequence joins TRBV30 and TRBJ2-3; D is possibly TRBD2 (6 bases). Germline assignment: CDR1 GTSNPN and CDR2 SVGIG (reference sequence). Trimming stripped 4 bases from V and 2 bases from J, with 10 bases between. CDR3 length equals 13 residues. The CDR3 DNA sequence: TGTGCCTGGAAGGACTATTACACAGATACGCAGTATTTT. It encodes CAWKDYYTDTQYF. The variable domain in full, with the rest retrieved from reference TRBV30 and TRBJ2-3, is SQTIHQWPATLVQPVGSPLSLECTVEGTSNPNLYWYRQAAGRGLQLLFYSVGIGQISSEVPQNLSASRPQDRQFILSSKKLLLSDSGFYLCAWKDYYTDTQYFGPGTRLTVL.

The chain employs TRBV28 and TRBJ1-5; D is perhaps TRBD1 (5 bases). V was clipped by 9 bases and J by 3 bases, with 15 bases between them. The CDR3 runs 14 residues. The germline gives CDR1 MDHEN, CDR2 SYDVKM. The CDR3 loop reads CASFAAGTNQPQHF. The CDR3 bases are TGTGCCAGTTTCGCCGCAGGGACCAATCAGCCCCAGCATTTT.

This clone is a singleton in its sample. This sequence joins TRBV9 and TRBJ1-2; D is ambiguous. Germline V gives CDR1 SGDLS, CDR2 YYNGEE. This CDR3 is 12 amino acids long. V shed 6 bases and J shed 6 bases, with 12 bases lying between them. In DNA form, the CDR3 reads TGTGCCAGCATGAGGGAGCCAAATGGCTACACCTTC. Encoded protein: CASMREPNGYTF.

This chain joins TRBV27 and TRBJ2-3; the match to TRBD2 covers 8 bases. The trim removed 3 bases at V and 4 bases at J, leaving 0 bases unmatched. The CDR3 has 13 residues. Germline V gene sequence: CDR1 MNHEY, CDR2 SMNVEV (reference sequence). The CDR3 spells CASSFGRADTQYF. The CDR3 DNA follows: TGTGCCAGCAGTTTCGGGAGGGCAGATACGCAGTATTTT.

This clone was detected once. The rearrangement links TRBV12-3 or TRBV12-4 to TRBJ2-1, with D possibly matching TRBD2 (6 bases). The CDR3 totals 12 residues. Trimming took 8 bases from V and 6 from J, leaving 11 bases between them. CDR3 sequence reads: CASLAASNEQFF. The CDR3 nucleotides read TGTGCCAGCTTAGCGGCTAGCAATGAGCAGTTCTTC.

J is TRBJ2-6 and V is TRBV5-4; D not certain. The V gene's germline CDR1 is SGHNT and CDR2 YYREEE (reference sequence). This CDR3 has 16 amino acids. V dropped 0 bases and J dropped 0 bases, with 7 bases sitting between them. The CDR3 nucleotides are TGTGCCAGCAGCTTGGATCCGTTCTCTGGGGCCAACGTCCTGACTTTC. The encoded protein is CASSLDPFSGANVLTF.

The chain employs TRBV27 and TRBJ2-7; 8 bases agree with TRBD2. The V gene's germline CDR1 is MNHEY and CDR2 SMNVEV (reference sequence). With V trimmed by 3 bases and J by 6 bases, 4 bases remained unmatched. CDR3 length: 13 amino acids. CDR3 sequence (DNA): TGTGCCAGCAGTTTTACTAGCGGCGGCGAGCAGTACTTC. Its protein is CASSFTSGGEQYF.

CDR3 nucleotides: TGCGCCAGCAGAACCGGTCGGTCGGTCACAGATACGCAGTATTTT. Residues: CASRTGRSVTDTQYF. The chain joins TRBV5-1 to TRBJ2-3; no clear D gene. The V end lost 5 bases, the J end lost 2 bases, and 15 bases lay between the germline ends. CDR1 and CDR2 (germline): SGHRS, YFSETQ. This CDR3 region has 15 residues.

The table lists this clone with a count of one. The chain links TRBV19 to TRBJ1-2; D unresolved. CDR1 and CDR2 (germline): LNHDA, SQIVND (reference sequence). This CDR3 has 19 amino acids. Trimming left V 9 bases short and J 5 bases short, with 34 bases between. As DNA, the CDR3 is TGTGCCAGCCATGTAGTGGACGCCGGGAAGGAGGAGAAGCTTTATGGCTACACCTTC. This sequence encodes CASHVVDAGKEEKLYGYTF.

Comment on this clone: Other DNA sequences of this sample code for an identical CDR3. The chain has TRBV5-1 and TRBJ2-7; possible D gene TRBD2, 6 bases. V lost 4 bases and J 0 bases, leaving 14 bases between the germline ends. Germline V gives CDR1 SGHRS, CDR2 YFSETQ. The CDR3 extends over 15 amino acids. DNA for the CDR3: TGCGCCAGCAGCCAGGGTCACGGGAGCTCCTACGAGCAGTACTTC. Its protein is CASSQGHGSSYEQYF.